This is a list of T cell receptor beta chains from one sample in a study of cytomegalovirus exposure and HLA in healthy donors. Here immunoSEQ multiplex PCR was the method, and the copy in TCRdb shows in-frame clones only, minus some. This table holds about 230,000 clones, more than 75% found once. Sequenced sample: PBMCs. The receptor set was obtained from a girl aged 2-15 years in good health and CMV-seronegative. Both conserved end residues are part of each CDR3. Each record gives: D gene, J gene, V gene, clone size, CDR3 DNA, CDR3 protein. A D gene is named only where the DNA matches it firmly. Size is stated for part of the rows, as once, few or many counts, or as a class when the clone is expanded.

NA,TRBJ2-7,TRBV15,NA,TGTGCCACCAGCAGGAACAGGGCTACCTACGAGCAGTACTTC,CATSRNRATYEQYF
NA,TRBJ1-1,TRBV19,NA,TGTGCCAGTAGTACGGCGGACAGAAACACTGAAGCTTTCTTT,CASSTADRNTEAFF
NA,TRBJ1-2,TRBV2,NA,TGTGCCAGCACGCAGCGGGCGGGGTATGGCTACACCTTC,CASTQRAGYGYTF
TRBD2,TRBJ2-3,TRBV30,NA,TGTGCCTGGAGTGTAGCGGGAGAGCGCACAGATACGCAGTATTTT,CAWSVAGERTDTQYF
NA,TRBJ2-1,TRBV5-6,NA,TGTGCCAGCACCCTAGTGGGGAGGACCTCGGGGGATGAGCAGTTCTTC,CASTLVGRTSGDEQFF
NA,TRBJ1-6,TRBV5-1,NA,TGCGCCAGCAGCTTGGAGGCGGGGGTTATTTCACCCCTCCACTTT,CASSLEAGVISPLHF
TRBD1,TRBJ1-1,TRBV30,NA,TGTGCCTGGAGTGTCGGGACAGGGACTGAAGCTTTCTTT,CAWSVGTGTEAFF
NA,TRBJ1-2,TRBV15,NA,TGTGCCACCAGCAGGGCTTTGCTTAACTATGGCTACACCTTC,CATSRALLNYGYTF
NA,TRBJ1-1,TRBV19,NA,TGTGCCAGTAGTGCACCTTTTAGGGGAGCTTTCTTT,CASSAPFRGAFF
TRBD2,TRBJ2-5,TRBV5-4,NA,TGTGCCAGCAGCGGTACTAGCGGGGCGGCCGGGGAGACCCAGTACTTC,CASSGTSGAAGETQYF
TRBD1,TRBJ2-7,TRBV5-1,NA,TGCGCCAGCAGCTTAGGGCCGGGACAGGGTCGAGATTTGACCGAGCAGTACTTC,CASSLGPGQGRDLTEQYF
NA,TRBJ2-5,TRBV28,NA,TGTGCCAGCAGTTTCATGTACCAAGAGACCCAGTACTTC,CASSFMYQETQYF
NA,TRBJ1-6,TRBV15,once,TGTGCCACCAGCAGGCCAGGCTATAATTCACCCCTCCACTTT,CATSRPGYNSPLHF
TRBD2,TRBJ2-3,TRBV30,NA,TGTGCCTGGAGTAGTAGCGGGAGCAACTCAGATACGCAGTATTTT,CAWSSSGSNSDTQYF
NA,TRBJ2-4,TRBV4-1,NA,TGCGCCAGCAGCCAAGGAGTAGGGGGAGCGGGAAACGCCAAAAACATTCAGTACTTC,CASSQGVGGAGNAKNIQYF
TRBD2,TRBJ2-3,TRBV19,NA,TGTGCCACCCGAGCGCCCCGGGACTACCCTATGACAGATACGCAGTATTTT,CATRAPRDYPMTDTQYF
TRBD2,TRBJ2-5,TRBV27,NA,TGTGCCAGCAGCCGGGGAGGGTGGGTGGAGACCCAGTACTTC,CASSRGGWVETQYF
TRBD1,TRBJ2-3,TRBV6-5,NA,TGTGCCAGCGGAGCCCGGGACAGGGAACAGTATTTT,CASGARDREQYF
NA,TRBJ1-5,TRBV5-6,NA,TGTGCCAGCAGCCTACAGGGTGTGGGGCCCCAGCATTTT,CASSLQGVGPQHF
NA,TRBJ2-7,TRBV15,NA,TGTGCCACCAGCAGAGAACAATGGGGAGGCTACGAGCAGTACTTC,CATSREQWGGYEQYF
NA,TRBJ2-1,TRBV5-1,NA,TGCGCCAGCAGCTCCGCGGGGAGCTCCTACAATGAGCAGTTCTTC,CASSSAGSSYNEQFF
NA,TRBJ1-6,TRBV10-2,NA,TGCGCCAGCAGTCCAGGGCAATCCTATAATTCACCCCTCCACTTT,CASSPGQSYNSPLHF
NA,TRBJ1-5,TRBV6-5,NA,TGTGCCAGCAGCACCGGGACACTCAATCAGCCCCAGCATTTT,CASSTGTLNQPQHF
TRBD2,TRBJ2-7,TRBV7-9,NA,TGTGCCAGCAGCTTAGATACTAGCGGGAGAGGCTACGAGCAGTACTTC,CASSLDTSGRGYEQYF
TRBD1,TRBJ1-5,TRBV6-1,NA,TGTGCCAGCAGTGAAGTAGGGGACAGGGGGAATCAGCCCCAGCATTTT,CASSEVGDRGNQPQHF
TRBD2,TRBJ2-2,TRBV5-1,NA,TGCGCCAGCAGCTTGGCCCCTAGCGGCACCGGGGAGCTGTTTTTT,CASSLAPSGTGELFF
TRBD1,TRBJ1-1,TRBV6-6,few,TGTGCCAGCAGTTCAGGGGGAAAGGCAAACACTGAAGCTTTCTTT,CASSSGGKANTEAFF
TRBD2,TRBJ2-3,TRBV5-4,NA,TGTGCCAGCAGCCCGACTAGCGGGATGTCAGATACGCAGTATTTT,CASSPTSGMSDTQYF
NA,TRBJ1-5,TRBV19,NA,TGTGCCAGTTGTCAGGGGAGTCAGCCCCAGCATTTT,CASCQGSQPQHF
NA,TRBJ2-7,TRBV19,NA,TGTGCCAGTAGCGCCGGGATGGGGGGCTACGAGCAGTACTTC,CASSAGMGGYEQYF
TRBD1,TRBJ2-7,TRBV6-5,NA,TGTGCCAGCAGTTACCGGGACAGGAGCTCCTACGAGCAGTACTTC,CASSYRDRSSYEQYF
TRBD1,TRBJ1-6,TRBV30,few,TGTGCCTGGAGGGGGTCGGACAGGGTGGTGCCCCTCCACTTT,CAWRGSDRVVPLHF
TRBD2,TRBJ2-5,TRBV7-9,NA,TGTGCCAGCAGCCGGACTAGTATGAGGTACCAAGAGACCCAGTACTTC,CASSRTSMRYQETQYF
TRBD1,TRBJ2-7,TRBV5-6,once,TGTGCCAGCAGCTTCAGGGACAGACCCTACGAGCAGTACTTC,CASSFRDRPYEQYF
NA,TRBJ2-1,TRBV10-2,NA,TGCGCCAGCATTGAGGGAGTAACCTACAATGAGCAGTTCTTC,CASIEGVTYNEQFF
NA,TRBJ1-4,TRBV20-1,NA,TGCAGTGCTGAGGAAGCGGAAAAACTGTTTTTT,CSAEEAEKLFF
TRBD1,TRBJ1-1,TRBV29-1,NA,TGCAGCGCCGGGACAGGGAACACTGAAGCTTTCTTT,CSAGTGNTEAFF